This T cell receptor (beta chain) was found in a study of cytomegalovirus exposure and HLA in healthy donors. General study findings and limits: Using a false discovery rate of 0.05, a later analysis showed that 15,000 to 20,000 TCR beta sequences were associated with HLA alleles. TRBV6-2, TRBV6-3 and some other V segments were excluded as indistinguishable. The study listed 150 to 200 cytomegalovirus-associated TCR beta chains. When analyzed later, the rates of TCR association showed variation by HLA locus, with DRB1 the most and HLA-C the fewest.

Germline V gene data show CDR1 as MNHEY and CDR2 as SVGAGI. V was pared by 0 bases and J by 6 bases, with 12 bases between. The CDR3 is 15 amino acids. Details on this clone: Its specificity is unknown.

A multiplex PCR was run with 60 Vbeta primers and 13 Jbeta primers. Sequencing used immunoSEQ multiplex PCR; TCRdb keeps in-frame clones, though not all of them. The sample lists 140,000 to 150,000 clones, 75% to 80% occurring once. The sequence came from a man aged 35 to 55 in good health and CMV-seropositive. The source material was PBMCs. The rearrangement joins TRBV6-5 to TRBJ1-5; D is ambiguous. CDR3 sequence: CASSYSSAGSQPQHF. CDR3 nucleotides: TGTGCCAGCAGTTACTCGTCAGCGGGAAGTCAGCCCCAGCATTTT.